This TCR beta chain stems from a study of blood T cell repertoires in COVID-19. Whole-study context: COVID-19 samples collected from the United States, Italy and Spain covered acute and convalescent phases. T cells, B-cell-depleted T cells, or PBMCs supplied cDNA or gDNA.

This clone appeared a single time. The table came from immunoSEQ multiplex PCR; TCRdb's copy has only in-frame clones and leaves some out. The data show 53,000 or so clones, roughly 77% seen once. The receptor was derived from a man aged 65 to 85 with active or convalescent COVID-19. The sequenced sample was peripheral blood.

The DNA for the CDR3 is TGTGCCAGCAGTTCCCCGACGACAGGCCAGGAGACCCAGTACTTC. This codes for CASSSPTTGQETQYF. The chain joins TRBV6-6 to TRBJ2-5, with D possibly being TRBD1 (6 bases). CDR3 length equals 15 residues. CDR1 MNHNY and CDR2 SVGAGI come from the germline V gene (reference sequence). The V gene lost 4 bases and the J gene lost 5 bases, with 17 bases spanning the gap.